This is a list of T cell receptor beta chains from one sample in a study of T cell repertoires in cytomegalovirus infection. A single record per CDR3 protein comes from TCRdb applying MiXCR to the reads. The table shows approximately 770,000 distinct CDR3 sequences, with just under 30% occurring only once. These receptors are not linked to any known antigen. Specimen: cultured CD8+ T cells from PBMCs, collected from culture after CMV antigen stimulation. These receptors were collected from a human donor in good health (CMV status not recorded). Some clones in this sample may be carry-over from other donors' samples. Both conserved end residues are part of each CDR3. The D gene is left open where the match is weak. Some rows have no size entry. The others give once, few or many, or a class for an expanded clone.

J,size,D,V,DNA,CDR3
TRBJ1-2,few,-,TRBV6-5,TGTGCCAGCAGTTACAGGGGGAACGGCTATGGCTACACCTTC,CASSYRGNGYGYTF
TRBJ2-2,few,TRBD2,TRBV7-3,TGTGCCAGCAGCATGACTCTAGCGGGGGGGTACACCGGGGAGCTGTTTTTT,CASSMTLAGGYTGELFF
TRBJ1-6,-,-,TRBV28,TGTGCCAGCAGTCAATCGGGTGTACGGAATTCACCCCTCCACTTT,CASSQSGVRNSPLHF
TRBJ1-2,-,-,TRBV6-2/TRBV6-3,TGTGCCAGCAGTGCCTGGGACAACTATGGCTACACCTTC,CASSAWDNYGYTF
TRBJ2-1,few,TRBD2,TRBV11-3,TGTGCCAGCAGCTCCTCGGGCGGGGGGCTCGGTGAGCAGTTCTTC,CASSSSGGGLGEQFF
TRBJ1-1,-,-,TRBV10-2,TGCGCCAGCAGTGATGGAGGTAGGGAAGAAGCTTTCTTT,CASSDGGREEAFF
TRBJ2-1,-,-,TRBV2,TGTGCCAGCAGTGAAATGGCTACCCTAAGCCCCTACAATGAGCAGCTCTTC,CASSEMATLSPYNEQLF
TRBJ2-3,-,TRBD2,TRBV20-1,TGCAGTGCTAGAGATTTGCGGGGGGCCCCTAGCACAGATACGCAGTATTTT,CSARDLRGAPSTDTQYF
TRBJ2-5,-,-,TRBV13,TGTGCCAGCAGCTTAGCTAGCGCGGGGTCGGAGACCCAGTACTTC,CASSLASAGSETQYF
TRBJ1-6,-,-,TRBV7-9,TGTGCCAGCAGCTTAGCTGCAGGGGTCAATTCACCCCTCCACTTT,CASSLAAGVNSPLHF
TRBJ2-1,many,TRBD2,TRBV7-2,TGTGCCAGCAGCTTAGTTCAGGGACTAGCGGGGGGGCACGAGCAGTTCTTC,CASSLVQGLAGGHEQFF
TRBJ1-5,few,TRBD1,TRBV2,TGTGCCAGCAGTGAAGCAAGACGGACAGGGGTTAATCAGCCCCAGCATTTT,CASSEARRTGVNQPQHF
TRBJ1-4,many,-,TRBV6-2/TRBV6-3,TGTGCCAGCAGTTCTCCAACGCACAGGACCTATAATGAAAAACTGTTTTTT,CASSSPTHRTYNEKLFF
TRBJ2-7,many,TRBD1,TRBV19,TGTGCCAGTAGTCCGACAGGGAAACTCGACGAGCAGTACTTC,CASSPTGKLDEQYF
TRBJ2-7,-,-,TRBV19,TGTGCCAGTAGTTTTAATTCCGGGACAATCTACGAGCAGTACTTC,CASSFNSGTIYEQYF
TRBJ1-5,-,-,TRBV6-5,TGTGCCAGCAGCCATGTGGCAGGGGGCAATCAGCCCCAGCATTTT,CASSHVAGGNQPQHF
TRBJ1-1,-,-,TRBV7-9,TGTGCCAGCAGCTCGTCTTCCACAGAGCTGAACACTGAAGCTTTCTTT,CASSSSSTELNTEAFF
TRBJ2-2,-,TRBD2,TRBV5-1,TGCGCCAGCAGCCCAACTAGCGGGGGCCTATTCACCGGGGAGCTGTTTTTT,CASSPTSGGLFTGELFF
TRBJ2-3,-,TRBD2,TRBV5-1,TGCGCCAGCAGCTTGGATTTTGGGACTAGCGGGCCAGATACGCAGTATTTT,CASSLDFGTSGPDTQYF
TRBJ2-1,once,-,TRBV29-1,TGCAGCGTTGCAGGTCCCAGTAACAATGAGCAGTTCTTC,CSVAGPSNNEQFF
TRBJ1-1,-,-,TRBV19,TGTGCCAGTAGCGATCGGGATCTCAACACTGAAGCTTTCTTT,CASSDRDLNTEAFF
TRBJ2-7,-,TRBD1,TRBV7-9,TGTGCCAGCAGTTCCGGGACAGGGCCGGGGTTCGAGCAGTACTTC,CASSSGTGPGFEQYF
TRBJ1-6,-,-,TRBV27,TGTGCCAGCAGTTTATCGAAGGGAGGTAATTCACCCCTCCACTTT,CASSLSKGGNSPLHF
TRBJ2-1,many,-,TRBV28,TGTGCCAGCAGGCCTCCAGGGGTTACCAATGAGCAGTTCTTC,CASRPPGVTNEQFF
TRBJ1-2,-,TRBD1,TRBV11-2,TGTGCCAGCAGCTTAGGGGGACAGGGGGGTCATGGCTACACCTTC,CASSLGGQGGHGYTF
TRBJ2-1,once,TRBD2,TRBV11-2,TGTGCCAGCAGCTTCGGAAACGGGGGGGCCTACAATGAGCAGTTCTTC,CASSFGNGGAYNEQFF
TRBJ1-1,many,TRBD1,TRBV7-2,TGTGCCAGCAACCACGACAGGGGAAGAAACACTGAAGCTTTCTTT,CASNHDRGRNTEAFF
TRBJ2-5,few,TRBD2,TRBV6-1,TGTGCCAGCAGAAGACTAGCGGGGGAAGAGACCCAGTACTTC,CASRRLAGEETQYF
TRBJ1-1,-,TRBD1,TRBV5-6,TGTGCCAGCAGCTTACAGGGGTCGAACACTGAAGCTTTCTTT,CASSLQGSNTEAFF
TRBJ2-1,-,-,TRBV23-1,TGCGCCAGCAGTTACGACCGGTCGAGCTCCTACAATGAGCAGTTCTTC,CASSYDRSSSYNEQFF
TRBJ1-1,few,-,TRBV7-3,TGTGCCAGCAGCTTAAATTCAGGGGCCGCCGGCACTGAAGCTTTCTTT,CASSLNSGAAGTEAFF
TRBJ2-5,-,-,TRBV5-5,TGTGCCAGCAGCCCCGGGACACCTCAGACCCAGTACTTC,CASSPGTPQTQYF
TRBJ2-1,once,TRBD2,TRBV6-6,TGTGCCAGCAGTGGGGGACTAGCGGCGGGGGATGAGCAGTTCTTC,CASSGGLAAGDEQFF
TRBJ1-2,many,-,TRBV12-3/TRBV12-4,TGTGCCAGCAGTTTAGCAGGGGTTGGCTACACCTTC,CASSLAGVGYTF
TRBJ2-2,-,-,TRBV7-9,TGTGCCAGCAGCCCGTCAGGGATAGGGAACACCGGGGAGCTGTTTTTT,CASSPSGIGNTGELFF
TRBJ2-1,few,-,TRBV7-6,TGTGCCAGCAGCTCACTCCCCCTGAACTCCGATGAGCAGTTCTTC,CASSSLPLNSDEQFF
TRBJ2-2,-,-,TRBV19,TGTGCCAGTAGTTACGCGTTCGGGGAGCTGTTTTTT,CASSYAFGELFF
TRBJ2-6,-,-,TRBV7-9,TGTGCCAGCAGCCGGGCCGGGGGTTCTGGGGCCAACGTCCTGACTTTC,CASSRAGGSGANVLTF
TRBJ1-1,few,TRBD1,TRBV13,TGTGCCAGCAGCTTACACGAGGGACAGGGTTGGACTGAAGCTTTCTTT,CASSLHEGQGWTEAFF
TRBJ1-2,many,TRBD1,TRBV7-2,TGTGCCAGCTTCCTCCCTCTCGAGGGGGCGATTCGGAGCTATGGCTACACCTTC,CASFLPLEGAIRSYGYTF
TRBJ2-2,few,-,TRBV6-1,TGTGCCACCCAGGAGGGGGGGACCGGGGAGCTGTTTTTT,CATQEGGTGELFF
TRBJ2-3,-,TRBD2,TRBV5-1,TGCGCCAGCAGCTTGACCCTGCGGGGGGGGAGTTCCACAGATACGCAGTATTTT,CASSLTLRGGSSTDTQYF
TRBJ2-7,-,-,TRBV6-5,TGTGCCAGCAGTTACCTCCAAAGCTCCTACGAGCAGTACTTC,CASSYLQSSYEQYF
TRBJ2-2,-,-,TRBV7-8,TGTGCCAGCAGCTTCTCCTCGGCCCTCACCGGGGAGCTGTTTTTT,CASSFSSALTGELFF